The rows below give T cell receptor beta chains drawn from one sample of a study of T cells after posttransplantation cyclophosphamide. Some clones are missing from TCRdb's copy, which holds only in-frame ones; the method was immunoSEQ multiplex PCR. The table has 50,000 to 55,000 clones, roughly 86% seen once; the top ten hold 2.8%. The sample comprised PBMCs. Every receptor here comes from a man younger than 45 with a blood cancer, CMV-positive, and with a related stem cell donor. CDR3s include the opening cysteine and the closing phenylalanine or tryptophan. The D gene is left open where the match is weak. Part of the rows lack a size; the others show once, few, many or a class for expanded clones.

J gene: TRBJ2-7; V gene: TRBV6-1; D gene: .; clone size: .; CDR3 protein: CATAGTTNYEQYF; CDR3 DNA: TGTGCCACAGCCGGGACAACGAACTACGAGCAGTACTTC
J gene: TRBJ1-1; V gene: TRBV5-1; D gene: .; clone size: .; CDR3 protein: CASSLQTGAVGEAFF; CDR3 DNA: TGCGCCAGCAGCTTGCAAACTGGGGCGGTAGGTGAAGCTTTCTTT
J gene: TRBJ2-1; V gene: TRBV6-5; D gene: TRBD1; clone size: once; CDR3 protein: CASRPDRGPYNEQFF; CDR3 DNA: TGTGCCAGCAGACCAGACAGGGGCCCCTACAATGAGCAGTTCTTC
J gene: TRBJ2-5; V gene: TRBV7-2; D gene: TRBD1; clone size: .; CDR3 protein: CASSRGQGGPQETQYF; CDR3 DNA: TGTGCCAGCAGCCGCGGACAGGGGGGTCCCCAAGAGACCCAGTACTTC
J gene: TRBJ2-6; V gene: TRBV4-3; D gene: TRBD1; clone size: .; CDR3 protein: CASSLEVGQAPGANVLTF; CDR3 DNA: TGCGCCAGCAGCCTAGAGGTCGGACAGGCACCTGGGGCCAACGTCCTGACTTTC
J gene: TRBJ2-2; V gene: TRBV5-1; D gene: TRBD1; clone size: .; CDR3 protein: CASSLGDRHAGELFF; CDR3 DNA: TGCGCCAGCAGCCTAGGGGACAGACACGCCGGGGAGCTGTTTTTT
J gene: TRBJ1-4; V gene: TRBV11-2; D gene: .; clone size: .; CDR3 protein: CASSLLGATNEKLFF; CDR3 DNA: TGTGCCAGCAGCTTACTAGGGGCAACTAATGAAAAACTGTTTTTT
J gene: TRBJ2-3; V gene: TRBV6-4; D gene: TRBD1; clone size: .; CDR3 protein: CASSLGTGATDTQYF; CDR3 DNA: TGTGCCAGCAGTCTAGGGACAGGGGCCACAGATACGCAGTATTTT
J gene: TRBJ2-7; V gene: TRBV30; D gene: TRBD2; clone size: .; CDR3 protein: CAWSAGPGGYEQYF; CDR3 DNA: TGTGCCTGGAGTGCCGGACCCGGGGGGTACGAGCAGTACTTC
J gene: TRBJ2-5; V gene: TRBV6-5; D gene: TRBD1; clone size: .; CDR3 protein: CASSYAGTVKQETQYF; CDR3 DNA: TGTGCCAGCAGTTACGCCGGGACAGTAAAACAAGAGACCCAGTACTTC
J gene: TRBJ2-1; V gene: TRBV7-3; D gene: .; clone size: few; CDR3 protein: CASSLMAGAKNEQFF; CDR3 DNA: TGTGCCAGCAGCTTAATGGCAGGTGCCAAGAATGAGCAGTTCTTC
J gene: TRBJ1-1; V gene: TRBV5-1; D gene: TRBD1; clone size: .; CDR3 protein: CASSLRGQAMNTEAFF; CDR3 DNA: TGCGCCAGCAGCTTGCGGGGACAGGCGATGAACACTGAAGCTTTCTTT